This TCR beta chain comes out of a study of blood T cell repertoires in COVID-19. The table came from immunoSEQ multiplex PCR; TCRdb's copy has only in-frame clones and leaves some out. In the table there are around 190,000 clones, around 86% of which are singletons. J was trimmed by 5 bases and V by 3 bases; bases with no gene match: 5. Germline lookup yields CDR1 MNHNS and CDR2 SASEGT. The CDR3 length is 15 residues. V is TRBV6-1 and J is TRBJ2-2; 8 bases agree with TRBD2. The TCR sequence derives from a man between 40 and 49 years old with acute COVID-19. Sequencing was carried out using PBMCs or T cells enriched from blood (not recorded which). The CDR3 is CASSDSGMGTGELFF. The CDR3 nucleotides read TGTGCCAGCAGTGATAGCGGGATGGGGACCGGGGAGCTGTTTTTT.